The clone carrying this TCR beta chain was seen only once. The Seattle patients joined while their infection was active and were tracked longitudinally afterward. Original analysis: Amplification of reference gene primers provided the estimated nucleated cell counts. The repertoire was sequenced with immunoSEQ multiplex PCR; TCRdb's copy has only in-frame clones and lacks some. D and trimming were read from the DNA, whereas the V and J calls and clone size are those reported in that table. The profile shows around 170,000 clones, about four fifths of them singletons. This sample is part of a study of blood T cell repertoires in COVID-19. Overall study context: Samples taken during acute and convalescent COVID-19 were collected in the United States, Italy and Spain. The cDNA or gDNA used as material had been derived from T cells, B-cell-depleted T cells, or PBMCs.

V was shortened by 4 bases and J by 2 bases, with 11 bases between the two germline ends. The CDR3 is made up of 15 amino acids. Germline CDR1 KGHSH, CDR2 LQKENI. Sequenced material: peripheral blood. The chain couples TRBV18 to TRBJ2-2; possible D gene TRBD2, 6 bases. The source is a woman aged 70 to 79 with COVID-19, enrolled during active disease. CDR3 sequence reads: CASSHGSPNTGELFF. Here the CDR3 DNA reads TGTGCCAGCTCACACGGGAGCCCCAACACCGGGGAGCTGTTTTTT.